This T cell receptor (beta chain) comes out of a study of Graves' ophthalmopathy and Graves' hyperthyroidism. Germline V gives CDR1 DFQATT, CDR2 SNEGSKA (reference sequence). The CDR3 sequence is 15 residues long. J was trimmed by 3 bases and V by 5 bases; bases with no gene match: 4. RNA transcripts were the template, and TCR beta CDR3 regions were amplified from them. The first-round RT-PCR employed HTBI primers together with the Qiagen OneStep RT-PCR kit. A multiplex PCR was then performed as the second round. One entry per CDR3 protein, called by TCRdb with MiXCR from the multiplex PCR reads. The sample has approximately 640,000 distinct CDR3 sequences, about 38% seen once.

This receptor was obtained from an adult man with Graves' ophthalmopathy. The chain uses TRBV20-1 and TRBJ2-2; 12 bases are shared with TRBD1. The sequencing input was peripheral blood. The CDR3 sequence: CSAPGQGADTGELFF. The CDR3, as DNA: TGCAGTGCTCCGGGACAGGGGGCGGACACCGGGGAGCTGTTTTTT.